The 31 T cell receptor beta chains reported below all come from one sample, sequenced in a study of metastatic and nonmetastatic thyroid tumors. Every patient was untreated before thyroid surgery. TCRdb called clones again from the PCR reads with MiXCR. The table includes 24,000 or so clones, 10% to 15% detected once. The specimen sequenced was blood. These receptors all come from a female donor with papillary thyroid cancer or a benign thyroid nodule (not recorded which). Some clones in this sample may be carry-over from other donors' samples.

This clone appeared many times. This chain uses TRBV5-8 with TRBJ2-1; no clear D gene. CDR3 length: 13 amino acids. V lost 2 bases and J lost 10, with 13 bases in between. The V gene's germline CDR1 is SGHTS and CDR2 YDEGEE. The CDR3 DNA is TGTGCCAGCAGCTTAACCGCCGTTTGGGAGCAGTTCTTC. Translation: CASSLTAVWEQFF. The entire variable domain, with the rest obtained from reference TRBV5-8 and TRBJ2-1, is as follows: EAGVTQSPTHLIKTRGQQATLRCSPISGHTSVYWYQQALGLGLQFLLWYDEGEERNRGNFPPRFSGRQFPNYSSELNVNALELEDSALYLCASSLTAVWEQFFGPGTRLTVL.

The V gene is TRBV6-5, the J gene TRBJ2-3; 7 bases agree with TRBD2. The CDR3 sequence is 17 residues long. Germline CDR1 is MNHEY and CDR2 is SVGAGI. Trimming at V came to 7 bases and at J to 2 bases, leaving 15 bases not matched to a gene. The DNA for the CDR3 is TGTGCCAGCACCCTCGTCCGGCGCGGGAGCTTCACAGATACGCAGTATTTT. Translating gives CASTLVRRGSFTDTQYF.

This clone was seen repeatedly, ten times or more. This chain joins TRBV6-2 or TRBV6-3 and TRBJ2-1, with D hard to call. The CDR3 contains 11 residues. Germline lookup yields CDR1 MNHEY and CDR2 SVGEGT. Trimming removed 5 bases at V and 2 bases at J, with 1 base between. CDR3: CASSPYNEQFF. The CDR3 region has the DNA TGTGCCAGCAGTCCCTACAATGAGCAGTTCTTC.

There are many counts of this clone. The J gene is TRBJ2-3, the V gene TRBV19; TRBD1 agrees at 9 bases. The germline V gene encodes CDR1 LNHDA and CDR2 SQIVND (reference sequence). V was clipped by 6 bases and J by 7 bases; unmatched bases: 11. CDR3 length: 15 residues. The CDR3 is CASRDRGGEANTQYF. DNA for the CDR3: TGTGCCAGTAGAGACAGGGGGGGAGAGGCGAATACGCAGTATTTT.

In this sample, this clone is medium-sized. The chain joins TRBV4-3 to TRBJ2-7, with no clear D. The CDR3 has 13 amino acids. Germline loops: CDR1 LGHNA, CDR2 YSLEER. V gave up 5 bases and J gave up 5 bases, with 13 bases separating them. The CDR3 sequence: CASSSTRKHEQYF. The CDR3 DNA sequence: TGCGCCAGCAGCTCAACACGTAAACACGAGCAGTACTTC.

This clone occurred many times. The chain uses TRBV18 and TRBJ1-3, with 7 positions matching TRBD1. The V gene end was trimmed by 6 bases and the J gene end by 5 bases; junction bases not matched to a gene: 7. The germline V gene has CDR1 KGHSH and CDR2 LQKENI. This CDR3 contains 14 residues. The CDR3 nucleotides read TGTGCCAGCTCCCGAGGGACAGCGCGAAACACCATATATTTT. Translation gives CASSRGTARNTIYF.

This clone occurred once. The rearrangement uses TRBV7-8 and TRBJ2-5, with 13 positions matching TRBD2. Germline V gene data show CDR1 as SGHVS and CDR2 as FQNEAQ. The CDR3 sequence is 16 residues long. The CDR3: CATTGLAGIKRETQYF. In nucleotides, the CDR3 is TGTGCAACCACGGGACTAGCGGGAATCAAGCGGGAGACCCAGTACTTC.

This clone was seen many times. The chain joins TRBV12-3 or TRBV12-4 to TRBJ2-7; D not certain. This CDR3 spans 16 amino acids. V dropped 5 bases and J dropped 4 bases, with 21 bases sitting between them. The CDR3 loop reads CASSRRNTFTKYEQYF. CDR3 sequence (DNA): TGTGCCAGCAGTAGGCGGAATACGTTTACAAAATACGAGCAGTACTTC.

This clone was recorded many times. V and J are TRBV12-3 or TRBV12-4 and TRBJ1-2; tentatively, D is TRBD1 (6 bases). V was clipped by 3 bases and J by 8 bases, with 16 bases between them. The CDR3 has 14 residues. The CDR3 DNA reads as TGTGCCAGCAGTTTCGAGGGGCAGGGGATAGGCTACACCTTC. This sequence encodes CASSFEGQGIGYTF.

As for this clone: Compared with germline, one end of the junction differs, possibly owing to a read error. The sample contains more than one DNA sequence encoding this CDR3. The chain's CDR3 is CASSTPGLAGAGELFF. DNA for the CDR3: TGTGCTAGCAGTACCCCGGGGCTAGCCGGGGCCGGGGAGCTGTTTTTT. This rearrangement joins TRBV6-1 to TRBJ2-2; D may match TRBD1 or TRBD2 (5 bases each). Germline loops: CDR1 MNHNS, CDR2 SASEGT. This CDR3 region has 16 residues.

This clone appeared many times. The rearrangement links TRBV7-9 to TRBJ1-5; the match to TRBD1 covers 8 bases. The trim removed 5 bases at V and 0 bases at J, leaving 3 bases unmatched. CDR3 length equals 15 residues. CDR1 is SEHNR and CDR2 is FQNEAQ in the germline V gene (reference sequence). CDR3 sequence reads: CASSTDRDSNQPQHF. The DNA for the CDR3 is TGTGCCAGCAGCACGGACAGGGATAGCAATCAGCCCCAGCATTTT.

This clone was detected many times. The chain uses TRBV5-1 and TRBJ1-2; D not certain. From germline, CDR1 is SGHRS and CDR2 YFSETQ. CDR3 length: 17 amino acids. The germline V and J ends were trimmed by 2 bases and 2 bases, with 19 bases remaining between them. CDR3: CASSFGSVVTANYGYTF. The CDR3, as DNA: TGCGCCAGCAGCTTTGGCTCCGTGGTGACTGCCAACTATGGCTACACCTTC.

This clone appeared a few times. The CDR3 is CATGTYNEQYF. For the CDR3, the DNA is TGTGCCACTGGGACCTACAATGAGCAGTATTTT. V is TRBV28 and J is TRBJ2-3; either TRBD1 or TRBD2 may supply D (5 bases each). Germline V gives CDR1 MDHEN, CDR2 SYDVKM. The V end lost 10 bases, the J end lost 11 bases, and 16 bases lay between the germline ends. There are 11 residues in the CDR3.

This clone was seen many times. The V and J genes are TRBV12-3 or TRBV12-4 and TRBJ2-1, with D perhaps TRBD1 or TRBD2 (5 bases each). The CDR3 has 16 amino acids. Trimming removed 1 base from V and 4 bases from J, with 14 bases in between. The CDR3 DNA reads TGTGCCAGCAGTTTAGGACCACCCGAGGGGTACAATGAGCAGTTCTTC. It translates to CASSLGPPEGYNEQFF.

This clone was counted many times. The chain has TRBV19 and TRBJ2-4; D is tentatively TRBD1 or TRBD2 (5 bases each). Trimming took off 7 bases at V and 5 bases at J, with 18 bases between the two ends. Germline lookup yields CDR1 LNHDA and CDR2 SQIVND (reference sequence). The CDR3 is 15 residues long. CDR3 nucleotide sequence: TGTGCCAGTAAGGGTCGGGGCGGACGGGAAAACATTCAGTACTTC. The encoded protein is CASKGRGGRENIQYF.

This clone is labeled as medium-sized. The V call is TRBV5-8, the J call TRBJ2-7, with D unclear. V lost 4 bases and J 1 base, leaving 12 bases between the germline ends. The CDR3 covers 14 residues. Germline V gene sequence: CDR1 SGHTS, CDR2 YDEGEE. This CDR3 reads CASSPSDASYEQYF. CDR3 bases: TGTGCCAGCAGCCCTTCGGACGCTTCCTACGAGCAGTACTTC.

In this sample, this clone is medium-sized. The chain carries TRBV7-2 and TRBJ2-3; 10 bases are shared with TRBD2. V dropped 1 base and J dropped 1; count of bases not matched to a gene: 2. Germline-derived CDR1 and CDR2 are SGHTA and FQGNSA. This CDR3 spans 16 amino acids. CDR3 sequence: CASSLGTSGGTDTQYF. In DNA form, the CDR3 reads TGTGCCAGCAGCTTAGGGACTAGCGGAGGCACAGATACGCAGTATTTT.

This clone rates as medium-sized (0.01 to 0.1%). The V gene is TRBV20-1, the J gene TRBJ2-7; 14 bases match TRBD2. V trimming: 6 bases; J trimming: 12 bases; junction bases outside the gene matches: 10. The CDR3 consists of 13 residues. In germline, CDR1 is DFQATT, CDR2 SNEGSKA (reference sequence). The CDR3 nucleotides read TGCAGTGCCCACGGGACTAGCGGGAGCTACCCGTACTTC. As protein: CSAHGTSGSYPYF.

This clone occurred many times. The chain joins TRBV20-1 to TRBJ2-1; perhaps TRBD2 as D (5 bases). V was trimmed by 3 bases and J by 9 bases, leaving 9 bases between them. The CDR3 length is 11 residues. Germline lookup yields CDR1 DFQATT and CDR2 SNEGSKA (reference sequence). DNA for the CDR3: TGCAGTGCTAGGGATGGGAGTGAGCAGTTCTTC. The encoded protein is CSARDGSEQFF.

This clone was observed many times. The chain recombines TRBV10-3 with TRBJ2-3; TRBD1 agrees at 9 bases. The CDR3 consists of 13 residues. Germline loops: CDR1 ENHRY, CDR2 SYGVKD. Trimming cost V 10 bases and J 2 bases; bases outside gene matches: 4. DNA for the CDR3: TGTGCCACCCGGGACAGGGCCACAGATACGCAGTATTTT. This sequence encodes CATRDRATDTQYF.

V usage is TRBV11-2 and J usage is TRBJ2-5, with D perhaps given as TRBD1 or TRBD2 (5 bases each). Germline values: CDR1 SGHAT, CDR2 FQNNGV. Trimming cost V 5 bases and J 4 bases, with 17 bases left between them. The CDR3 covers 15 residues. CDR3 sequence: CASSPSVGRRETQYF. CDR3 DNA: TGTGCCAGCAGCCCCTCAGTGGGACGACGAGAGACCCAGTACTTC.

The rearrangement joins TRBV4-1 to TRBJ2-7; 7 bases match TRBD1. CDR3 length: 15 amino acids. With 4 bases clipped from V and 0 bases from J, the junction kept 6 bases outside the gene matches. Germline V lookup: CDR1 MGHRA, CDR2 YSYEKL. CDR3 amino acids: CASSPSRGYSYEQYF. The CDR3 bases are TGCGCCAGCAGCCCTTCCAGGGGGTACTCCTACGAGCAGTACTTC.

Many counts were recorded for this clone. One junction end disagrees with the germline gene, perhaps due to a read error. The V and J genes are TRBV6-6 and TRBJ2-1; maybe TRBD1 (5 bases). This CDR3 has 15 residues. Germline lookup yields CDR1 MNHNY and CDR2 SVGAGI (reference sequence). The CDR3 DNA is TGTGCCAGCACTTACAGGCGCAGCTCCTACAATGAGCAGTTCTTC. It encodes CASTYRRSSYNEQFF.

This clone has at least ten counts. This chain joins TRBV4-2 and TRBJ2-2; D is possibly TRBD1 (6 bases). The CDR3 contains 16 residues. The germline V and J ends were trimmed by 0 bases and 7 bases, with 15 bases remaining between them. Germline loops: CDR1 LGHNA, CDR2 YNFKEQ. The CDR3 bases are TGTGCCAGCAGCCAAGATCTTGGGCTACAGGGCGGGGAGCTGTTTTTT. Encoded protein: CASSQDLGLQGGELFF.

This clone has at least ten counts. V usage is TRBV12-3 or TRBV12-4 and J usage is TRBJ1-2, with D perhaps TRBD1 (5 bases). Trimming took 5 bases from V and 8 from J, leaving 15 bases between them. This CDR3 comprises 13 residues. As DNA, the CDR3 is TGTGCCAGCAGTCTTGACAGCCTCTTAGGCTACACCTTC. Translating it yields CASSLDSLLGYTF.

This clone came up many times. This chain connects TRBV5-5 to TRBJ1-1; 8 bases map to TRBD1. The junction had 3 bases not matched to a gene; V was cut back by 0 bases and J by 5 bases. The CDR3 consists of 14 residues. Germline CDR1 is SGHKS and CDR2 is YYEKEE (reference sequence). For the CDR3, the DNA is TGTGCCAGCAGCTTGGCAGGGGGCAATACTGAAGCTTTCTTT. Amino acids: CASSLAGGNTEAFF.

This clone showed up many times. The rearrangement links TRBV7-9 to TRBJ2-6; unclear D gene. CDR3 length: 15 amino acids. The germline gives CDR1 SEHNR, CDR2 FQNEAQ (reference sequence). Trimming took 4 bases from V and 4 from J, leaving 11 bases between them. CDR3 nucleotide sequence: TGTGCCAGCAGCTCCACAGCTAAGGGGGCCAACGTCCTGACTTTC. Encoded protein: CASSSTAKGANVLTF.

There are many counts of this clone. The chain uses TRBV12-3 or TRBV12-4 and TRBJ2-3, with a tentative D call TRBD1 (6 bases). The CDR3 consists of 15 residues. Trimming removed 0 bases at V and 2 bases at J, with 9 bases between. The CDR3 DNA is TGTGCCAGCAGTTTAGCCGGACAGAACACAGATACGCAGTATTTT. It yields the protein CASSLAGQNTDTQYF.

This clone was seen ten or more times. The chain carries TRBV6-1 and TRBJ2-1, with 9 bases identical to TRBD2. V trimming: 4 bases; J trimming: 5 bases; junction bases outside the gene matches: 9. The CDR3 has 16 amino acids. Germline V gene data show CDR1 as MNHNS and CDR2 as SASEGT. As DNA, the CDR3 is TGTGCCAGCAGTGTTCAAGCGGGAGGCCGGAACAATGAGCAGTTCTTC. This translates into CASSVQAGGRNNEQFF.

This clone is medium-sized (0.01 to 0.1%) within its sample. This sequence joins TRBV7-2 and TRBJ2-7; tentative D call: TRBD1 (6 bases). The ends were cut back, 4 bases at V and 5 bases at J, with 9 bases in the middle. The germline gives CDR1 SGHTA, CDR2 FQGNSA. The CDR3 has 12 residues. DNA of the CDR3: TGTGCCAGCAGCTCTTACAGGGACGAGCAGTACTTC. Translating it yields CASSSYRDEQYF.

This clone was recorded many times. The rearrangement joins TRBV14 to TRBJ2-1, with TRBD2 matching 9 bases. CDR1 is SGHDN and CDR2 is FVKESK in the germline V gene. V dropped 4 bases and J dropped 5; count of bases not matched to a gene: 12. The length of the CDR3 is 17 residues. CDR3 loop: CASSPLEAGGTNNEQFF. For the CDR3, the DNA is TGTGCCAGCAGCCCTTTAGAGGCGGGAGGGACGAACAATGAGCAGTTCTTC.